Below are 4 T cell receptor beta chains sequenced from a single sample in a study of shared clonotypes between healthy human individuals. Terminally differentiated effector memory CD45RA+ cells were excluded by CCR7 positive selection of CD45RO-negative cells. The protocol was immunoSEQ multiplex PCR, while the TCRdb copy is restricted to in-frame clones and leaves out a portion. The sample lists around 2,000,000 clones, roughly 91% occurring once. Sequences were obtained from naive CD8+ T cells from PBMCs. The receptor source for this set is a man aged 18 to 30 in good health. Some clones in this sample may be carry-over from other donors' samples.

The chain has TRBV7-9 and TRBJ1-2, with TRBD1 identical over 7 bases. The V and J ends lost 2 bases and 2 bases, in that order; junction bases with no gene match: 8. Germline V CDR1 and CDR2: SEHNR, FQNEAQ (reference sequence). CDR3 length: 16 residues. The chain's CDR3 is CASSLPPGTENYGYTF. CDR3 bases: TGTGCCAGCAGCTTACCACCCGGGACAGAGAACTATGGCTACACCTTC.

V usage is TRBV5-1 and J usage is TRBJ2-7; D unclear. In germline, CDR1 is SGHRS, CDR2 YFSETQ. The CDR3 covers 15 residues. The ends were cut back, 0 bases at V and 2 bases at J, with 12 bases in the middle. The CDR3 loop reads CASSLGATNPYEQYF. As DNA, the CDR3 is TGCGCCAGCAGCTTGGGAGCAACCAACCCCTACGAGCAGTACTTC.

This chain joins TRBV19 and TRBJ2-1; D may be TRBD2 (5 bases). CDR1 and CDR2 (germline): LNHDA, SQIVND (reference sequence). V lost 3 bases and J lost 8, with 23 bases in between. The CDR3 sequence is 17 residues long. The CDR3 spells CASSMLMGLGKGDEQFF. The CDR3 DNA reads TGTGCCAGTAGTATGTTAATGGGTCTCGGGAAAGGAGATGAGCAGTTCTTC.

Comment on this clone: Other DNA sequences within the sample encode an identical CDR3. The V gene is TRBV5-4, the J gene TRBJ2-3; 12 bases map to TRBD2. This CDR3 has 17 residues. The trim removed 0 bases at V and 2 bases at J, leaving 4 bases unmatched. Germline CDR1 is SGHNT and CDR2 is YYREEE (reference sequence). CDR3 in DNA: TGTGCCAGCAGCTTGGGACTAGCGGGAGTCAACACAGATACGCAGTATTTT. Translation gives CASSLGLAGVNTDTQYF.